These 7 T cell receptor beta chains originate from one sample sequenced in a study of CD8+ T cells in alopecia areata. Sequencing templates came from extracted RNA that was reverse transcribed into cDNA. TCRdb's table, derived via immunoSEQ multiplex PCR, lists solely in-frame clones and lacks some. The data contain a few hundred thousand clones, about 62% of them singletons. Treatment given: oral pan-JAK inhibitor, 5-10 mg twice daily. Sequences were derived from CD4+ T cells sorted from blood, sampled at approximately week 51, from a patient treated with tofacitinib. The receptors derive from a human donor with alopecia areata.

This clone showed up just once. The DNA of the CDR3 is TGTGCCAGCAGCCGTCCTACTGTCGGCACAGATACGCAGTATTTT. Residues: CASSRPTVGTDTQYF. J is TRBJ2-3 and V is TRBV5-4; D not certain. Trimming shortened V by 4 bases and J by 1 base, and 13 bases separated the two germline ends. From germline, CDR1 is SGHNT and CDR2 YYREEE (reference sequence). This CDR3 region has 15 residues. The variable domain in full, with the rest retrieved from reference TRBV5-4 and TRBJ2-3, is ETGVTQSPTHLIKTRGQQVTLRCSSQSGHNTVSWYQQALGQGPQFIFQYYREEENGRGNFPPRFSGLQFPNYSSELNVNALELDDSALYLCASSRPTVGTDTQYFGPGTRLTVL.

This clone was seen a few times. The V gene is TRBV5-1, the J gene TRBJ1-1; TRBD1 is a possible D gene (5 bases). Germline CDR1 reads SGHRS; CDR2 reads YFSETQ. Trimming pared 3 bases from V and 2 bases from J, leaving 11 bases between. The CDR3 consists of 14 residues. CDR3 nucleotide sequence: TGCGCCAGCAGCTCCCGGGACCCAAACACTGAAGCTTTCTTT. Residues: CASSSRDPNTEAFF.

The chain is built from TRBV6-6 and TRBJ1-5, with 7 bases aligning to TRBD1. The CDR3 runs to 13 residues. Losses at the gene ends were 7 bases for V and 2 bases for J; bases not matched to a gene: 2. The germline CDR1 and CDR2 sequences are MNHNY and SVGAGI (reference sequence). This CDR3 is CASNTGGNQPQHF. As DNA, the CDR3 is TGTGCCAGCAACACAGGGGGCAATCAGCCCCAGCATTTT.

This clone turned up a few times. The genes are TRBV18 and TRBJ1-2, with 9 bases identical to TRBD1. The V gene end was trimmed by 3 bases and the J gene end by 8 bases; junction bases not matched to a gene: 10. Germline values: CDR1 KGHSH, CDR2 LQKENI. The CDR3 runs 15 residues. In nucleotides, the CDR3 is TGTGCCAGCTCACCGCCGGACAGGGGAGGAGAGGGCTACACCTTC. Protein product: CASSPPDRGGEGYTF.

Only a few counts were recorded for this clone. The V and J genes are TRBV30 and TRBJ2-7; D unclear. Trimming left V 6 bases short and J 4 bases short, with 22 bases between. Germline lookup yields CDR1 GTSNPN and CDR2 SVGIG (reference sequence). The CDR3 is 15 residues long. The CDR3 reads CACSFQPLPGYEQYF. The CDR3 bases are TGTGCCTGTTCCTTTCAACCCCTACCTGGGTACGAGCAGTACTTC.

The table lists this clone with a few counts. J is TRBJ2-3 and V is TRBV2; 7 bases match TRBD2. V lost 6 bases and J lost 9; bases outside the gene matches: 6. The CDR3 has 12 residues. Per the germline V gene, CDR1 is SNHLY and CDR2 is FYNNEI. The CDR3 bases are TGTGCCAGCAGCCCCGGGGGGTTCACGCAGTATTTT. Translation gives CASSPGGFTQYF.

This chain uses TRBV9 with TRBJ2-7, with D possibly being TRBD1 (6 bases). The CDR3 runs to 15 residues. V lost 0 bases, J lost 3 bases, and 13 bases lay in between. CDR1 SGDLS and CDR2 YYNGEE come from the germline V gene. CDR3 amino acids: CASSVGQDALYEQYF. The CDR3 DNA reads TGTGCCAGCAGCGTAGGACAGGACGCCCTCTACGAGCAGTACTTC.